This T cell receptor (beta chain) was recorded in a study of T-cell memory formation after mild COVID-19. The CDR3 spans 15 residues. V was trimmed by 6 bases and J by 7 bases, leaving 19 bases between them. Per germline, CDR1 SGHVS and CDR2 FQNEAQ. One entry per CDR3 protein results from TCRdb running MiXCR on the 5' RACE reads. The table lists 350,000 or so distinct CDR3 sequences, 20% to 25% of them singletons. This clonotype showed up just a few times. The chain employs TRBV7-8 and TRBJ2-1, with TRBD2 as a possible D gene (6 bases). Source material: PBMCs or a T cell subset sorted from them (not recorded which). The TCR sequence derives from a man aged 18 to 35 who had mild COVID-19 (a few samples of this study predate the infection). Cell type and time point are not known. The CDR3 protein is CASRAYGTGYNEQFF. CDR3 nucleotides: TGTGCCAGCAGGGCCTACGGGACTGGGTATAATGAGCAGTTCTTC.